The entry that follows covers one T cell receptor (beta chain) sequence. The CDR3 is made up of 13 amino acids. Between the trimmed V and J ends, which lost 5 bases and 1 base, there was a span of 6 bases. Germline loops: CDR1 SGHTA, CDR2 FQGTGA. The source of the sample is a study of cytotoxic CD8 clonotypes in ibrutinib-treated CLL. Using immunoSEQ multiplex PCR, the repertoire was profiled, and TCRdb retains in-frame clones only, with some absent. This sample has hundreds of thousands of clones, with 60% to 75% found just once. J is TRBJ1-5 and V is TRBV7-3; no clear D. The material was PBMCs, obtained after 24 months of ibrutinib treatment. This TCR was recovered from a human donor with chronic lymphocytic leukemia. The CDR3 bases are TGTGCCAGCAGCGAAGGGAGCAATCAGCCCCAGCATTTT. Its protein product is CASSEGSNQPQHF.